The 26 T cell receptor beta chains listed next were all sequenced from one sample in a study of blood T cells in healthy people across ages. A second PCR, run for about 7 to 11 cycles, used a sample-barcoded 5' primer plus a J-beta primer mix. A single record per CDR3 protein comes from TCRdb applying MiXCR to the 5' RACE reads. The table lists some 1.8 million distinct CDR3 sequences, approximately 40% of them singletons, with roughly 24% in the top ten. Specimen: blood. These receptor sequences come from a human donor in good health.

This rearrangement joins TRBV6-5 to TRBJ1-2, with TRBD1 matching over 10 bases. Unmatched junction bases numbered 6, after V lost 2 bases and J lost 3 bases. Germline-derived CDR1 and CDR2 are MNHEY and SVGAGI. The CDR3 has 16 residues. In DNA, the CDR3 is TGTGCCAGCAGTTACGAGACAGGGGGCGCCTACTATGGCTACACCTTC. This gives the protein CASSYETGGAYYGYTF.

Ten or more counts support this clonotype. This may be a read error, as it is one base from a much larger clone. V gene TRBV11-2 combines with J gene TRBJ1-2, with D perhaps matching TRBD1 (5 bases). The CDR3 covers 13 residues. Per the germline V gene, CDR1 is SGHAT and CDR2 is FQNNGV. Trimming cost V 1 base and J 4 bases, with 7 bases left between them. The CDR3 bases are TGTGCCAGCAGCTTAGGGGGGATCTATGGCTACACCTTC. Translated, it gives CASSLGGIYGYTF.

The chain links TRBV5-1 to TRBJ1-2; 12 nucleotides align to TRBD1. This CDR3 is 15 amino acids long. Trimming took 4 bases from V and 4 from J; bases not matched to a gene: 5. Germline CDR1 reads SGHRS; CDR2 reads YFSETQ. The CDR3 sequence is CASSHGTGGFYGYTF. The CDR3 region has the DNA TGCGCCAGCAGCCACGGGACAGGGGGCTTCTATGGCTACACCTTC.

The CDR3 DNA reads as TGCGCCAGCAGCTTGTCTTCGGGGGATTTTGAGCAGTTCTTC. This gives the protein CASSLSSGDFEQFF. The chain links TRBV5-1 to TRBJ2-1; possible D gene TRBD2, 6 bases. The V end lost 1 base, the J end lost 9 bases, and 14 bases lay between the germline ends. Germline V lookup: CDR1 SGHRS, CDR2 YFSETQ. This CDR3 contains 14 residues.

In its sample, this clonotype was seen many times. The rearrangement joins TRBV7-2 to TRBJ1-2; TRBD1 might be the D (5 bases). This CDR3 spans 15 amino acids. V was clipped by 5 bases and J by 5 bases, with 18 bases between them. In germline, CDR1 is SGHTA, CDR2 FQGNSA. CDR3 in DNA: TGTGCCAGCAGCCCTTCGACAGATCGGATATATGGCTACACCTTC. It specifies CASSPSTDRIYGYTF.

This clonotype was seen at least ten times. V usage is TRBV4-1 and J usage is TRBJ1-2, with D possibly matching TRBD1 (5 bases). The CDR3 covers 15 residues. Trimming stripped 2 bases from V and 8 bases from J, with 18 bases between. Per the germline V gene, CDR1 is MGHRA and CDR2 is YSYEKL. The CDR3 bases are TGCGCCAGCAGCCAACGAGTGAGGGGAGAGGGAGGCTACACCTTC. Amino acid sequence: CASSQRVRGEGGYTF.

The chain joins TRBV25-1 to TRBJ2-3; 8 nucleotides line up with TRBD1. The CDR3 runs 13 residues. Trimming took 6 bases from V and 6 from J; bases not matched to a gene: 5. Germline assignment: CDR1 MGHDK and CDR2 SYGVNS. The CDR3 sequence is CASRLTGVDTQYF. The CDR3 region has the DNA TGTGCCAGCAGACTGACAGGGGTTGATACGCAGTATTTT.

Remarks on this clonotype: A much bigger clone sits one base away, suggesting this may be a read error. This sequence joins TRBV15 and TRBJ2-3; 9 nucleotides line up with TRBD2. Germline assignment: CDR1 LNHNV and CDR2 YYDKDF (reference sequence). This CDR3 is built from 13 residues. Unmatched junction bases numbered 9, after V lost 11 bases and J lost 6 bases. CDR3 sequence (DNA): TGTGCCGTCCGGGCAGCGGGGGGCGATACGCAGTATTTT. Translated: CAVRAAGGDTQYF.

This chain's CDR3 is CATSATGQGYTF. DNA of the CDR3: TGTGCCACCAGTGCGACAGGGCAGGGCTACACCTTC. This chain links TRBV24-1 with TRBJ1-2; TRBD1 matches 7 bases. The CDR3 contains 12 residues. Germline V lookup: CDR1 KGHDR, CDR2 SFDVKD. The V segment lost 5 bases and the J segment 8 bases; nucleotides outside the gene matches: 4.

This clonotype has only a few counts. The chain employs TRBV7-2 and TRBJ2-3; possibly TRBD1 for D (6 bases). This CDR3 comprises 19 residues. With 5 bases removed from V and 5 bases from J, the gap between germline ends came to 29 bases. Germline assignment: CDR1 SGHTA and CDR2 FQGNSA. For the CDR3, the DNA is TGTGCCAGCAGCGGATTTGGGTCACAGGGTGACCTATCGAGAGATACGCAGTATTTT. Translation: CASSGFGSQGDLSRDTQYF.

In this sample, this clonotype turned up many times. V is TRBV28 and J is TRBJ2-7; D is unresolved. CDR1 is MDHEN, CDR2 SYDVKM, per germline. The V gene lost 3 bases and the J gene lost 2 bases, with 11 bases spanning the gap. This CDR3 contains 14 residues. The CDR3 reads CASSFQLVPYEQYF. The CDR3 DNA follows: TGTGCCAGCAGTTTCCAACTTGTTCCCTACGAGCAGTACTTC.

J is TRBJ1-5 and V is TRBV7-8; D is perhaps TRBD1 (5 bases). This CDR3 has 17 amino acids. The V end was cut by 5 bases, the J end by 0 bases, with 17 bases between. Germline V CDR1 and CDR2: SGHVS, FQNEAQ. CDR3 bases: TGTGCCAGCAGCCCGGATCGGGGAGGGGATAGCAATCAGCCCCAGCATTTT. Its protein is CASSPDRGGDSNQPQHF.

The CDR3 loop is CASSFLQTSAYEQYF. The CDR3 DNA reads TGTGCCAGCAGTTTCCTCCAAACCAGTGCCTACGAGCAGTACTTC. This chain links TRBV6-2 or TRBV6-3 with TRBJ2-7; D not resolved. The germline V and J ends were trimmed by 4 bases and 2 bases, with 15 bases remaining between them. The CDR3 runs 15 residues. Germline-derived CDR1 and CDR2 are MNHEY and SVGEGT.

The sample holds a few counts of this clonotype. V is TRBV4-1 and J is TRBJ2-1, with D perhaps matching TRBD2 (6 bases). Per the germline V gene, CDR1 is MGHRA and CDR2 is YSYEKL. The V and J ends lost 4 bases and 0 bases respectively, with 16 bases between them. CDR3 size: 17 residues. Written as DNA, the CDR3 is TGCGCCAGCAGCCTCGCGGAGGGGTCTAGCTCCTACAATGAGCAGTTCTTC. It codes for CASSLAEGSSSYNEQFF.

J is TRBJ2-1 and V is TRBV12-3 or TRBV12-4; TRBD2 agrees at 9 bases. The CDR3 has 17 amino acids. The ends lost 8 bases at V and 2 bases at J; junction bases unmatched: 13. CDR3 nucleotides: TGTGCCAGCTCCGACGGGCGGCGGGGGGGTCCCTACAATGAGCAGTTCTTC. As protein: CASSDGRRGGPYNEQFF.

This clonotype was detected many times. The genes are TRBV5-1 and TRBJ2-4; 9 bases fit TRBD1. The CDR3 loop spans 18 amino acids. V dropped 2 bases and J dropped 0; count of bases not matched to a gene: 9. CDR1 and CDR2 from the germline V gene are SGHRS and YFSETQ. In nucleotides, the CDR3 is TGCGCCAGCAGCTTAGAAGATACAGGGGGCCTAGCCAAAAACATTCAGTACTTC. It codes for CASSLEDTGGLAKNIQYF. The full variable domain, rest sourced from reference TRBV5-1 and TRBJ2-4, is KAGVTQTPRYLIKTRGQQVTLSCSPISGHRSVSWYQQTPGQGLQFLFEYFSETQRNKGNFPGRFSGRQFSNSRSEMNVSTLELGDSALYLCASSLEDTGGLAKNIQYFGAGTRLSVL.

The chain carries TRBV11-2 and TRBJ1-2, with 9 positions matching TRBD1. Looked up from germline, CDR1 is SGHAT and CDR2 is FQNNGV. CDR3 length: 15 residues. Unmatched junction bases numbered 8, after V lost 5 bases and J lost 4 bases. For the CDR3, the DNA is TGTGCCAGCAGCCCAGGGACAGGGATATCCTATGGCTACACCTTC. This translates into CASSPGTGISYGYTF.

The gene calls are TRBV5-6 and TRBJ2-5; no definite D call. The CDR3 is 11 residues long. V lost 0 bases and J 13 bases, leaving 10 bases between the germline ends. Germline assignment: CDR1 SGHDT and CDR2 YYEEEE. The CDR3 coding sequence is TGTGCCAGCAGCTTGGAGGGCCTGGTGTACTTC. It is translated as CASSLEGLVYF. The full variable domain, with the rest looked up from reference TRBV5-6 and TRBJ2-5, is DAGVTQSPTHLIKTRGQQVTLRCSPKSGHDTVSWYQQALGQGPQFIFQYYEEEERQRGNFPDRFSGHQFPNYSSELNVNALLLGDSALYLCASSLEGLVYFGPGTRLLVL.

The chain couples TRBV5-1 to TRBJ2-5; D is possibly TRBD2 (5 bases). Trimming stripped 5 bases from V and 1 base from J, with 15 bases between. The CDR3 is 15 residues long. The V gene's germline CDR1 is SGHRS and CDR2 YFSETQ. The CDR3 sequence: CASSLKERGQETQYF. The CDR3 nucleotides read TGCGCCAGCAGTTTAAAGGAACGGGGCCAAGAGACCCAGTACTTC.

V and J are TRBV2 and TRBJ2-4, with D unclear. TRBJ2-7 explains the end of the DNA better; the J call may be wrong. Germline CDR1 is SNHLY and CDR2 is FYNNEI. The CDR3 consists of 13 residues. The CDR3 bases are TGTGCCAGCAGATCCACTGTTACCTACGAGCAGTACTTC. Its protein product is CASRSTVTYEQYF.

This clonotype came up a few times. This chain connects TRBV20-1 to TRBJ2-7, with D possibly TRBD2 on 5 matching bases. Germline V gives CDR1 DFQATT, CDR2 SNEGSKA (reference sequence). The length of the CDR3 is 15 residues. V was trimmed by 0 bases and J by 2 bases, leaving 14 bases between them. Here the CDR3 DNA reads TGCAGTGCTAGAGATATCCTAGCAGTTGCCTACGAGCAGTACTTC. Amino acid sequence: CSARDILAVAYEQYF.

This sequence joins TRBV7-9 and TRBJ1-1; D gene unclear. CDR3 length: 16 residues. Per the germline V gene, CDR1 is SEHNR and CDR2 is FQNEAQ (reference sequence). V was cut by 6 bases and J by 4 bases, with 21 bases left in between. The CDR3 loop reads CASSPPPIPLSTEAFF. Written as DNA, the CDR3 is TGTGCCAGCAGTCCTCCGCCTATACCTTTAAGCACTGAAGCTTTCTTT.

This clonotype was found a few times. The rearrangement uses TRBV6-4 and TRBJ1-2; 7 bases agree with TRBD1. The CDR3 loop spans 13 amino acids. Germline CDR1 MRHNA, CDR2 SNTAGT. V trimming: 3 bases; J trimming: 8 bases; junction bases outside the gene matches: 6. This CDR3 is CASSETGVQGYTF. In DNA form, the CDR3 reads TGTGCCAGCAGTGAAACAGGGGTGCAAGGCTACACCTTC.

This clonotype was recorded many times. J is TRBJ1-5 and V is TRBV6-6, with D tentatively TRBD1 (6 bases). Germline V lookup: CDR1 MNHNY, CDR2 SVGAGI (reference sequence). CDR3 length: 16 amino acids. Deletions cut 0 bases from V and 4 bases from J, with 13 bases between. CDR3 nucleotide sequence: TGTGCCAGCAGTTACTCGGCAGGGGATGGTAATCAGCCCCAGCATTTT. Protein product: CASSYSAGDGNQPQHF.

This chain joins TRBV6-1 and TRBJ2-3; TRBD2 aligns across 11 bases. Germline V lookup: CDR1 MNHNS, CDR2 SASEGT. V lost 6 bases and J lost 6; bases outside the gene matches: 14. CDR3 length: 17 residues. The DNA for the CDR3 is TGTGCCAGCAGGAAAGGACTAGCGGGTCGTGGGGGGGATACGCAGTATTTT. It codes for CASRKGLAGRGGDTQYF.

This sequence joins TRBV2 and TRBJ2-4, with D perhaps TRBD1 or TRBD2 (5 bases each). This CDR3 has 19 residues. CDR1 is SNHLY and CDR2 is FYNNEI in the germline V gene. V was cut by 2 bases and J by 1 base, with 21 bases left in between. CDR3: CASSESGAGLAIAKNIQYF. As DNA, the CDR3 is TGTGCCAGCAGTGAATCCGGAGCAGGGCTAGCTATTGCCAAAAACATTCAGTACTTC.